This entry describes one TCR beta chain. Antigen: not known. TCRdb re-called clones via MiXCR from the PCR reads. Among around 50,000 clones listed, roughly 30% were seen once. Among the patients, none had received any treatment before thyroid surgery. This record comes from a study of metastatic and nonmetastatic thyroid tumors. Overall study findings and caveats: Relative to benign nodules, malignant thyroid tumors were reportedly characterized by significantly elevated TCR beta diversity in blood and tumor.

Source material: blood. This clonotype was sampled from a female donor with papillary thyroid cancer or a benign thyroid nodule (not recorded which). Some clones in this sample may be carry-over from other donors' samples.

The CDR3 DNA reads as TGTGCCAGCACCGCAGGGGGCGCGGACACTGAAGCTTTCTTT. Translated, it gives CASTAGGADTEAFF. The rearrangement uses TRBV9 and TRBJ1-1; TRBD1 matches at 8 bases. There are 14 residues in the CDR3. Trimming cost V 6 bases and J 3 bases; bases outside gene matches: 7. The V gene's germline CDR1 is SGDLS and CDR2 YYNGEE.